This section outlines one TCR beta chain sequence together with its context. This sample is drawn from a study of blood T cell repertoires in COVID-19. Study summary: PBMCs, B-cell-depleted T cells, or T cells were the source of the cDNA or gDNA that made up the material.

This table comes from immunoSEQ multiplex PCR, and its TCRdb copy is limited to in-frame clones, with some not included. The sample gives some 290,000 clones, roughly nine tenths of which show up once; 3.9% is in the top ten. Germline CDR1 is SGHRS and CDR2 is YFSETQ. V lost 2 bases and J lost 2; bases outside the gene matches: 5. The CDR3 contains 16 residues. The clonotype comes from a woman between 25 and 40 years old who had been exposed to COVID-19. What was sequenced was PBMCs or T cells enriched from blood (not recorded which). The chain is built from TRBV5-1 and TRBJ2-1; 9 positions agree with TRBD2. The DNA of the CDR3 is TGCGCCAGCAGCTTCTCAGCGGGGGGAGCCTACAATGAGCAGTTCTTC. Translated: CASSFSAGGAYNEQFF.